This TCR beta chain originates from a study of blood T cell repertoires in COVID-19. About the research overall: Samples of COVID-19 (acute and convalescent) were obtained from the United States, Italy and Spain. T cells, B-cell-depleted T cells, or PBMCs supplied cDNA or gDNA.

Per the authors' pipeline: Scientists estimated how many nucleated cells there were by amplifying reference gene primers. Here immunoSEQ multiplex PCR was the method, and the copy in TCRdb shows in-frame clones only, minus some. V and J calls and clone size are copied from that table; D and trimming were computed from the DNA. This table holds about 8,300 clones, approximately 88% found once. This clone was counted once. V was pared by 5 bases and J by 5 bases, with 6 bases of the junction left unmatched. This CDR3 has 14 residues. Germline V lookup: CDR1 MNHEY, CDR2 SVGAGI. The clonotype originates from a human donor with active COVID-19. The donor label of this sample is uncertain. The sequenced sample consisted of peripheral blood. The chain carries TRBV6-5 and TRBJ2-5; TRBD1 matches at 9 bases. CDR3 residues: CASSRQGGPETQYF. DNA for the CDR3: TGTGCCAGCAGTAGACAGGGGGGGCCGGAGACCCAGTACTTC.